These T cell receptor beta chains were read from a single sample in a study of CD8+ T cells in alopecia areata. Measured with immunoSEQ multiplex PCR; TCRdb has only the in-frame clones, and not every one. The sample contains around 190,000 clones, around 50% of which appear only once. What was sequenced was CD8+ T cells sorted from blood. Receptor source: a human donor in good health. CDR3s include the opening cysteine and the closing phenylalanine or tryptophan. A D gene is named only where the DNA matches it firmly. Rows give clone size only sometimes, using once, few, many, or a class for an expanded clone.

V gene	CDR3 length	D gene	clone size	J gene	CDR3 DNA	CDR3 protein
TRBV11-2	12	.	.	TRBJ2-3	TGTGCCAGCAGTCCTCCTGAGGATACGCAGTATTTT	CASSPPEDTQYF
TRBV5-1	15	.	few	TRBJ2-3	TGCGCCAGCAGCTTGGAACGGCCTAGCACAGATACGCAGTATTTT	CASSLERPSTDTQYF
TRBV19	14	.	few	TRBJ2-7	TGTGCCAGTAGTTGGGGCATGAGCTCCTACGAGCAGTACTTC	CASSWGMSSYEQYF
TRBV5-4	15	TRBD1	few	TRBJ2-7	TGTGCCAGCAGGGTTCAGGGGGCCCCTCCCCACGAGCAGTACTTC	CASRVQGAPPHEQYF
TRBV4-1	15	.	.	TRBJ1-4	TGCGCCAGCAGCCAAACGACGGGCCATAATGAAAAACTGTTTTTT	CASSQTTGHNEKLFF
TRBV7-8	17	.	.	TRBJ2-6	TGTGCCAGCAGCCCAATGAATTCCGAACTCGGGGCCAACGTCCTGACTTTC	CASSPMNSELGANVLTF
TRBV5-1	14	.	.	TRBJ2-7	TGCGCCAGCAGCTTGGCGGCGGCCGCCTACGAGCAGTACTTC	CASSLAAAAYEQYF
TRBV7-2	13	.	.	TRBJ2-5	TGTGCCAGCAGCTTAGTCTTCCAAGAGACCCAGTACTTC	CASSLVFQETQYF
TRBV11-2	15	.	few	TRBJ2-5	TGTGCCAGCAGCTTACGGTGGAGCGACCAAGAGACCCAGTACTTC	CASSLRWSDQETQYF
TRBV18	17	.	.	TRBJ1-1	TGTGCCAGCTCGCGCCTCCTAGAAGCCACTGAGAACACTGAAGCTTTCTTT	CASSRLLEATENTEAFF
TRBV13	18	.	few	TRBJ1-2	TGTGCCAGCAGCTTAGGGTCATCACACAAGCGAACCCAATATGGCTACACCTTC	CASSLGSSHKRTQYGYTF
TRBV30	11	.	.	TRBJ1-6	TGTGCCTGGAGTGTACGAGGGGAAGACCACTTT	CAWSVRGEDHF
TRBV29-1	15	TRBD1	few	TRBJ2-7	TGCAGCGTTGAAGATATAAGGACAGGGTTGAGGGAGCAGTACTTC	CSVEDIRTGLREQYF
TRBV5-1	15	.	.	TRBJ2-6	TGCGCCAGCAGTACCTCAGGGACTGGGGCCAACGTCCTGACTTTC	CASSTSGTGANVLTF
TRBV30	13	.	medium-sized	TRBJ1-1	TGTGCCTGGAGTGCCCGGGAGTACACTGAAGCTTTCTTT	CAWSAREYTEAFF
TRBV19	11	.	.	TRBJ1-1	TGTGCCGGAAGACTGGGCACTGAAGCTTTCTTT	CAGRLGTEAFF
TRBV7-9	12	.	few	TRBJ2-3	TGTGCCAGCAGCGAATCGACAGATACGCAGTATTTT	CASSESTDTQYF
TRBV30	14	TRBD1	.	TRBJ1-2	TGTGCCTGGAGCACCCAGGGGGAGAACTATGGCTACACCTTC	CAWSTQGENYGYTF
TRBV11-2	17	TRBD1	few	TRBJ2-3	TGTGCCAGCAGCCCAATGAGACAGGGTTGGGCCCCAGATACGCAGTATTTT	CASSPMRQGWAPDTQYF
TRBV5-1	14	.	.	TRBJ1-1	TGCGCCAGCAGCTTGGTTGGGGAGAACACTGAAGCTTTCTTT	CASSLVGENTEAFF
TRBV5-6	16	.	.	TRBJ2-7	TGTGCCAGCAGCTTGGCGGACGGACAGGCGGGGTACGAGCAGTACTTC	CASSLADGQAGYEQYF
TRBV7-9	14	.	few	TRBJ1-1	TGTGCCAGCACCTATGAGACCATAGGGACTGAAGCTTTCTTT	CASTYETIGTEAFF
TRBV29-1	12	.	.	TRBJ2-7	TGCAGCGTTGAACTGGATCCCTACGAGCAGTACTTC	CSVELDPYEQYF
TRBV2	15	TRBD2	once	TRBJ2-5	TGTGCCAGTGAACGGGCCCGCGGGGGTACGGAGACCCAGTACTTC	CASERARGGTETQYF
TRBV27	14	.	.	TRBJ1-1	TGTGCCAGCAGTTTATCGCCGGGGAACACTGAAGCTTTCTTT	CASSLSPGNTEAFF
TRBV2	13	.	few	TRBJ2-2	TGTGCCAGCACGGCGACGAACACCGGGGAGCTGTTTTTT	CASTATNTGELFF
TRBV29-1	14	.	.	TRBJ2-7	TGCAGCGTTGAAGATCCGGGATCGACCTACGAGCAGTACTTC	CSVEDPGSTYEQYF
TRBV29-1	13	TRBD1	.	TRBJ1-2	TGCAGCGTTGAAGAGACAGGGTTGGGCGGCTACACCTTC	CSVEETGLGGYTF
TRBV5-1	13	.	once	TRBJ2-7	TGCGCCAGCAGCTTGGGGTCTGACTACGAGCAGTACTTC	CASSLGSDYEQYF
TRBV5-1	13	.	.	TRBJ1-1	TGCGCATCAGGGGCAGGGGCGAACACTGAAGCTTTCTTT	CASGAGANTEAFF
TRBV27	14	.	.	TRBJ1-2	TGTGCCAGCAGTCCCCGGGGACGCCTCTATGGCTACACCTTC	CASSPRGRLYGYTF
TRBV7-9	12	.	few	TRBJ2-1	TGTGCCAGCAGCTTAGTGGTAGTTGAGCAGTTCTTC	CASSLVVVEQFF
TRBV15	13	.	few	TRBJ1-1	TGTGCCACCAGCACCCTATCCGGCGAGGAAGCTTTCTTT	CATSTLSGEEAFF
TRBV6-1	13	.	few	TRBJ1-2	TGTGCCAGCCTACGGACATTACCGGTTGGCTACACCTTC	CASLRTLPVGYTF
TRBV29-1	13	.	.	TRBJ1-1	TGCAGCGTTGAAACAGGGAGGGGCACTGAAGCTTTCTTT	CSVETGRGTEAFF
TRBV19	13	.	.	TRBJ2-6	TGTGCCAGTAGCAACTCTGGGGCCAACGTCCTGACTTTC	CASSNSGANVLTF
TRBV27	13	.	.	TRBJ2-7	TGTGCCAGCAGTTCGGACAGCACCTACGAGCAGTACTTC	CASSSDSTYEQYF
TRBV30	13	.	once	TRBJ1-1	TGTGCCTGGAGGCGGGGGATGAACACTGAAGCTTTCTTT	CAWRRGMNTEAFF
TRBV13	19	TRBD1	.	TRBJ2-1	TGTGCCAGCAGCTTATTCAGGACAGGGGCTTTAATCTCCTACAATGAGCAGTTCTTC	CASSLFRTGALISYNEQFF
TRBV19	12	.	.	TRBJ1-6	TGTGCCAGTAGCGTCGATTTCGGACCCCTCCACTTT	CASSVDFGPLHF
TRBV27	15	TRBD1	.	TRBJ1-5	TGTGCCAGCAGTTTATCGCGGACAGGTTGGCAGCCCCAGCATTTT	CASSLSRTGWQPQHF
TRBV4-1	13	.	few	TRBJ2-1	TGCGCCAGCAGCCAAGGGGCTAATAGTGAGCAGTTCTTC	CASSQGANSEQFF
TRBV9	15	.	.	TRBJ2-7	TGTGCCAGCAGCGCCCGGGACTCGAAAAACTACGAGCAGTACTTC	CASSARDSKNYEQYF
TRBV5-1	14	.	.	TRBJ1-4	TGCGCCAGCAGCTTGGAAGCAACTAATGAAAAACTGTTTTTT	CASSLEATNEKLFF
TRBV7-9	13	.	.	TRBJ2-7	TGTGCCAGCAGCAAGACGGGGTTCGACGAGCAGTACTTC	CASSKTGFDEQYF
TRBV29-1	14	TRBD1	.	TRBJ2-7	TGCAGCGTTGAATTGACAGGGTCCCTACGGGAGCAGTACTTC	CSVELTGSLREQYF
TRBV14	15	TRBD2	.	TRBJ2-3	TGTGCCAGCAGCCCCGCGGGGGGGCCAGGGGATACGCAGTATTTT	CASSPAGGPGDTQYF
TRBV2	13	TRBD1	.	TRBJ1-2	TGTGCCAGCACCCCCGGGACAGGCTATGGCTACACCTTC	CASTPGTGYGYTF
TRBV29-1	14	TRBD2	.	TRBJ2-1	TGCAGCGTTGACGGCGGGAGCTCCTACAATGAGCAGTTCTTC	CSVDGGSSYNEQFF
TRBV29-1	14	.	.	TRBJ2-1	TGCAGCGTTGAACTGGGCGGGTCCCCAAGGGAGCAGTTCTTC	CSVELGGSPREQFF
TRBV13	14	.	few	TRBJ1-2	TGTGCCAGCAGCCCTTCGGGGCCTCACTATGGCTACACCTTC	CASSPSGPHYGYTF
TRBV7-8	14	.	.	TRBJ1-1	TGTGCCAGCAGCCTGGCGGGGGGGCGCGGTGAAGCTTTCTTT	CASSLAGGRGEAFF
TRBV6-4	15	.	.	TRBJ1-5	TGTGCCAGCAGTGACGGACGAGATAGCAATCAGCCCCAGCATTTT	CASSDGRDSNQPQHF
TRBV7-8	15	.	.	TRBJ2-1	TGTGCCAGCAGCTTAGAGATACGGACGGGGAATGAGCAGTTCTTC	CASSLEIRTGNEQFF